A single sample is the source of the 28 T cell receptor beta chains below, sequenced in a study of T cells in Graves' hyperthyroidism and ophthalmopathy. Amplified regions were TCR beta CDR3 sequences from RNA transcripts. During a first-round RT-PCR of the TCR CDR3, the HTBI primer set was used. TCRdb re-called the multiplex PCR reads through MiXCR, storing one row per CDR3 protein. The sample has approximately 600,000 distinct CDR3 sequences; approximately 15% are singletons. The specimen sequenced was blood. These receptors originate from a woman under 30 with Graves' ophthalmopathy.

DNA of the CDR3: TGTGCCAGCAGCCCCCAAGAGGGGGGCTACAATGAGCAGTTCTTC. It codes for CASSPQEGGYNEQFF. The chain employs TRBV9 and TRBJ2-1, with D possibly being TRBD1 or TRBD2 (6 bases each). CDR3 size: 15 residues. Germline assignment: CDR1 SGDLS and CDR2 YYNGEE. Trimming shortened V by 4 bases and J by 3 bases, and 14 bases separated the two germline ends.

This clonotype was detected many times. Written as DNA, the CDR3 is TGTGCCAGCAGTCCAAGCGGGATCAATGCCGGGGAGCTGTTTTTT. This encodes CASSPSGINAGELFF. The gene calls are TRBV2 and TRBJ2-2, with 7 bases fitting TRBD2. V lost 5 bases and J lost 6; bases outside the gene matches: 9. CDR1 and CDR2 from the germline V gene are SNHLY and FYNNEI. The CDR3 consists of 15 residues.

This clonotype came up many times. The V and J genes are TRBV7-9 and TRBJ2-2; D gene uncertain. V lost 0 bases and J 0 bases, leaving 5 bases between the germline ends. The CDR3 is made up of 15 amino acids. Per the germline V gene, CDR1 is SEHNR and CDR2 is FQNEAQ (reference sequence). CDR3 DNA: TGTGCCAGCAGCTTAGCAAGGGCGAACACCGGGGAGCTGTTTTTT. Encoded protein: CASSLARANTGELFF.

This clonotype has more than one count but fewer than ten. V gene TRBV15 combines with J gene TRBJ1-2, with D possibly TRBD1 on 5 matching bases. The CDR3 has 15 amino acids. V gave up 2 bases and J gave up 4 bases, with 14 bases separating them. The V gene's germline CDR1 is LNHNV and CDR2 YYDKDF (reference sequence). CDR3 nucleotides: TGTGCCACCAGCAGAACCGCCAGGGATCGCTATGGCTACACCTTC. Amino acid sequence: CATSRTARDRYGYTF.

The table lists this clonotype with many counts. CDR3 sequence: CASKDRTPAYEQYF. The CDR3 bases are TGTGCCAGCAAAGACAGGACCCCGGCCTACGAGCAGTACTTC. The V call is TRBV6-1, the J call TRBJ2-7, with D maybe TRBD1 (6 bases). Germline V gene lookup returns CDR1 MNHNS and CDR2 SASEGT. The CDR3 has 14 amino acids. V was cut by 7 bases and J by 2 bases, with 15 bases left in between.

The chain is built from TRBV20-1 and TRBJ2-1; tentative D call: TRBD2 (5 bases). V was shortened by 6 bases and J by 1 base, with 25 bases between the two germline ends. Germline CDR1 is DFQATT and CDR2 is SNEGSKA (reference sequence). The CDR3 is 18 amino acids. This chain's CDR3 is CSATKRPPERKSYNEQFF. CDR3 nucleotides: TGCAGTGCAACTAAAAGGCCCCCCGAGCGGAAATCCTACAATGAGCAGTTCTTC.

This sequence joins TRBV10-3 and TRBJ1-1; D gene ambiguous. CDR1 and CDR2 (germline): ENHRY, SYGVKD. V lost 8 bases to trimming and J lost 3 bases, with 22 bases between them. The CDR3 has 16 amino acids. CDR3 coding DNA: TGTGCCATCCGCGGAAGACTGGACCGGAGGGACACTGAAGCTTTCTTT. Residues: CAIRGRLDRRDTEAFF.

In this sample, this clonotype turned up a few times. This rearrangement joins TRBV27 to TRBJ2-7; D perhaps matches TRBD1 (7 bases). The V end was cut by 3 bases, the J end by 8 bases, with 14 bases between. This CDR3 is 13 amino acids long. Germline CDR1 MNHEY, CDR2 SMNVEV (reference sequence). The DNA of the CDR3 is TGTGCCAGCAGTTTTGCGCAGGGGGGCAAGCAGTACTTC. The encoded protein is CASSFAQGGKQYF.

In its sample, this clonotype was seen many times. This chain uses TRBV27 with TRBJ2-3, with D hard to call. The CDR3 has 13 amino acids. The V and J ends lost 5 bases and 2 bases respectively, with 8 bases between them. The germline gives CDR1 MNHEY, CDR2 SMNVEV (reference sequence). CDR3 protein: CASSPLHTDTQYF. DNA of the CDR3: TGTGCCAGCAGTCCCCTTCACACAGATACGCAGTATTTT.

The chain carries TRBV2 and TRBJ1-4; D is perhaps TRBD1 (5 bases). CDR3 length: 15 residues. V was trimmed by 5 bases and J by 5 bases, leaving 15 bases between them. Germline CDR1 and CDR2: SNHLY and FYNNEI. CDR3 in amino acids: CASSWDRTQNEKLFF. DNA of the CDR3: TGTGCCAGCAGTTGGGACCGGACCCAAAATGAAAAACTGTTTTTT.

This clonotype was observed many times. The chain combines TRBV28 with TRBJ1-3, with 8 bases aligning to TRBD1. CDR3 size: 17 residues. V trimming: 3 bases; J trimming: 4 bases; junction bases outside the gene matches: 11. Germline-derived CDR1 and CDR2 are MDHEN and SYDVKM. Here the CDR3 reads CASSFGRLTGDGNTIYF. The CDR3 coding sequence is TGTGCCAGCAGTTTCGGACGTCTGACAGGGGACGGAAACACCATATATTTT.

This chain uses TRBV19 with TRBJ1-1; no clear D. CDR3 length equals 13 residues. Trimming took 3 bases from V and 0 from J, leaving 5 bases between them. In germline, CDR1 is LNHDA, CDR2 SQIVND (reference sequence). The CDR3 protein is CASSIQVNTEAFF. CDR3 DNA: TGTGCCAGTAGTATCCAGGTGAACACTGAAGCTTTCTTT.

The chain employs TRBV24-1 and TRBJ2-1; no definite D call. V was pared by 0 bases and J by 6 bases, with 5 bases between. The CDR3 spans 13 residues. Germline CDR1 and CDR2: KGHDR and SFDVKD. CDR3 sequence: CATSDLVVNEQFF. As DNA, the CDR3 is TGTGCCACCAGTGATTTGGTGGTCAATGAGCAGTTCTTC.

This clonotype was recorded at least ten times. The V and J genes are TRBV4-1 and TRBJ2-5; unclear D gene. This CDR3 is 13 amino acids long. The germline CDR1 and CDR2 sequences are MGHRA and YSYEKL. Trimming pared 3 bases from V and 5 bases from J, leaving 10 bases between. CDR3 sequence reads: CASSHLGWETQYF. CDR3 DNA: TGCGCCAGCAGCCACCTGGGTTGGGAGACCCAGTACTTC.

J is TRBJ2-5 and V is TRBV4-3; a possible D gene is TRBD2 (6 bases). V lost 1 base and J lost 1, with 10 bases in between. The V gene's germline CDR1 is LGHNA and CDR2 YSLEER. The CDR3 length is 15 residues. The CDR3 DNA reads TGCGCCAGCAGCCAAGTAGGAGGGTCCCAAGAGACCCAGTACTTC. This sequence encodes CASSQVGGSQETQYF.

This clonotype has a handful of counts. The CDR3 nucleotides read TGTGCCAGCTCACCAAGCCTAGCGGGACCCTACGAGCAGTACTTC. As protein: CASSPSLAGPYEQYF. V is TRBV18 and J is TRBJ2-7; the match to TRBD2 covers 9 bases. Germline CDR1 is KGHSH and CDR2 is LQKENI. The J segment lost 2 bases and the V segment lost 2 bases, leaving 4 bases of the junction unmatched. The CDR3 length is 15 residues.

This clonotype showed up many times. The rearrangement uses TRBV28 and TRBJ1-6; weak D call: TRBD1 (6 bases). Germline CDR1 and CDR2: MDHEN and SYDVKM. The CDR3 has 15 residues. Trimming took off 6 bases at V and 7 bases at J, with 16 bases between the two ends. The CDR3 here is CASSSPDRKNSPLHF. The CDR3 bases are TGTGCCAGCAGCTCCCCGGACAGAAAGAATTCACCCCTCCACTTT.

At least ten counts were recorded for this clonotype. The V call is TRBV6-1, the J call TRBJ2-1, with 9 nucleotides matching TRBD2. V lost 6 bases to trimming and J lost 6 bases; unmatched junction nucleotides: 9. The CDR3 length is 15 residues. Germline values: CDR1 MNHNS, CDR2 SASEGT. The CDR3 sequence is CASRKGASGTNEQFF. CDR3 sequence (DNA): TGTGCCAGCAGAAAAGGGGCTAGCGGGACCAATGAGCAGTTCTTC.

There are many counts of this clonotype. The CDR3 here is CASSSPGNMADTQYF. The CDR3 nucleotides are TGTGCCAGCAGCTCCCCAGGGAACATGGCGGATACGCAGTATTTT. The rearrangement uses TRBV7-3 and TRBJ2-3, with D possibly being TRBD1 (5 bases). CDR3 length equals 15 residues. V was cut by 4 bases and J by 6 bases, with 17 bases left in between. The V gene's germline CDR1 is SGHTA and CDR2 FQGTGA.

This chain links TRBV4-3 with TRBJ1-6, with 10 bases lining up with TRBD1. This CDR3 spans 18 amino acids. Germline V CDR1 and CDR2: LGHNA, YSLEER. Trimming at V came to 3 bases and at J to 7 bases, leaving 12 bases not matched to a gene. CDR3 DNA sequence: TGCGCCAGCAGCCACGGCACCGGGACAGGGGATCAGAATTCACCCCTCCACTTT. Amino acids: CASSHGTGTGDQNSPLHF.

This clonotype is labeled large. V is TRBV28 and J is TRBJ2-7; D unclear. Trimming removed 0 bases from V and 3 bases from J, with 21 bases in between. CDR1 and CDR2 from the germline V gene are MDHEN and SYDVKM. This CDR3 contains 18 residues. Here the CDR3 DNA reads TGTGCCAGCAGTTTATGGCAACCTGACTCGGGCGGAGACTACGAGCAGTACTTC. This codes for CASSLWQPDSGGDYEQYF.

V gene TRBV27 combines with J gene TRBJ2-7, with D unclear. CDR1 is MNHEY and CDR2 is SMNVEV in the germline V gene (reference sequence). V lost 2 bases to trimming and J lost 8 bases, with 13 bases between them. The CDR3 has 13 residues. CDR3: CASSLGLGLQQYF. In DNA, the CDR3 is TGTGCCAGCAGTTTAGGCCTAGGGCTCCAGCAGTACTTC.

This clonotype has a count of ten or more. The chain employs TRBV6-2 or TRBV6-3 and TRBJ1-1; no clear D. V was pared by 7 bases and J by 0 bases, with 15 bases between. The germline V gene has CDR1 MNHEY and CDR2 SVGEGT. The CDR3 runs 15 residues. DNA for the CDR3: TGTGCCAGCAACGACAAAAAAGTCATGAACACTGAAGCTTTCTTT. It encodes CASNDKKVMNTEAFF.

The table lists this clonotype with many counts. The V call is TRBV20-1, the J call TRBJ1-1; a weak D match, TRBD1 (5 bases). Germline CDR1 is DFQATT and CDR2 is SNEGSKA (reference sequence). CDR3 length equals 8 residues. The V gene lost 7 bases and the J gene lost 10 bases, with 7 bases spanning the gap. As DNA, the CDR3 is TGCAGTGTGGGGGGAGCTTTCTTT. Translating gives CSVGGAFF.

This clonotype was counted only a few times. This rearrangement joins TRBV20-1 to TRBJ2-1; 10 bases map to TRBD2. This CDR3 region has 19 residues. Trimming at V came to 2 bases and at J to 4 bases, leaving 17 bases not matched to a gene. Per the germline V gene, CDR1 is DFQATT and CDR2 is SNEGSKA (reference sequence). The CDR3 DNA follows: TGCAGTGCTAGATCGGGCGGTCCTAGCGGGAGTGGGGCTTACAATGAGCAGTTCTTC. As protein: CSARSGGPSGSGAYNEQFF.

The rearrangement uses TRBV6-1 and TRBJ2-1; perhaps TRBD2 as D (6 bases). The CDR3 loop spans 15 amino acids. Germline-derived CDR1 and CDR2 are MNHNS and SASEGT. Trimming took 6 bases from V and 5 from J, leaving 17 bases between them. The CDR3 DNA follows: TGTGCCAGCAGCCCCCGAGGGCGGGACCACAATGAGCAGTTCTTC. Translation: CASSPRGRDHNEQFF.

The chain employs TRBV7-9 and TRBJ1-2; possible D gene TRBD1, 5 bases. V was trimmed by 1 base and J by 4 bases, leaving 13 bases between them. The length of the CDR3 is 15 residues. Germline V gives CDR1 SEHNR, CDR2 FQNEAQ (reference sequence). CDR3 DNA sequence: TGTGCCAGCAGCTTAGAGCCAGGGAAAGGCTATGGCTACACCTTC. Encoded protein: CASSLEPGKGYGYTF.

This clonotype showed up just a few times. It may be a read error: a sequence one base away is much more abundant. It is likely a read error, because the conserved phenylalanine at the end of the CDR3 is missing. This rearrangement joins TRBV29-1 to TRBJ1-1; D not certain. Germline V lookup: CDR1 SQVTM, CDR2 ANQGSEA. V shed 0 bases and J shed 3 bases, with 14 bases lying between them. The CDR3 contains 15 residues. Written as DNA, the CDR3 is TGCAGCGTTGAAGATCTGGCGGTGACGGACACTGAAGCTTTCCTT. It encodes CSVEDLAVTDTEAFL.